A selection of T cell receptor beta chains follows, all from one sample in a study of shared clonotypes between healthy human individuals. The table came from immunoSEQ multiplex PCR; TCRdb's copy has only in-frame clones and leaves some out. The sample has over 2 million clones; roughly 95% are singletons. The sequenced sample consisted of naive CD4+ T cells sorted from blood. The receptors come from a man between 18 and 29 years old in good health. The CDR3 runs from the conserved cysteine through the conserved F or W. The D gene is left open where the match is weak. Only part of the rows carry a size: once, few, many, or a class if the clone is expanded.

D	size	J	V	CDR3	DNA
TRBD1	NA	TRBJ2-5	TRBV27	CASSTFGYGTGQETQYF	TGTGCCAGCAGTACCTTTGGCTACGGGACAGGGCAGGAGACCCAGTACTTC
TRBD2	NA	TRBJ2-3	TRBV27	CASMGLAAVEFTDTQYF	TGTGCCAGCATGGGACTAGCGGCAGTTGAGTTCACAGATACGCAGTATTTT
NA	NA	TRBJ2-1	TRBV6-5	CASSYQPGPLNEQFF	TGTGCCAGCAGTTACCAACCAGGACCCTTAAATGAGCAGTTCTTC
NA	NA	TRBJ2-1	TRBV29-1	CSVDGGGNEQFF	TGCAGCGTTGATGGGGGAGGCAATGAGCAGTTCTTC
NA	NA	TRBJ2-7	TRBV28	CASSLLSYEQYF	TGTGCCAGCAGCCTACTCAGCTACGAGCAGTACTTC
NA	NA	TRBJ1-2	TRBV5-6	CASRLDLGDYGYTF	TGTGCCAGCAGGTTAGACCTCGGTGACTATGGCTACACCTTC
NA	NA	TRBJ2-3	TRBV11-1	CASSFLSGYRYF	TGTGCCAGCAGCTTTCTCAGTGGGTACCGGTATTTT
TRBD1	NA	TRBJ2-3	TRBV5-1	CASTLQGSPDTQYF	TGCGCCAGCACCCTACAGGGGAGCCCAGATACGCAGTATTTT
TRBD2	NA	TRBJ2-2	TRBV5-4	CASSLAEAGGTGELFF	TGTGCCAGCAGCTTGGCTGAGGCGGGGGGCACCGGGGAGCTGTTTTTT
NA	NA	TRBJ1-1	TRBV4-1	CASSRRNTEAFF	TGCGCCAGCAGCCGACGGAACACTGAAGCTTTCTTT
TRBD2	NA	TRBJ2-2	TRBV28	CASSLGGGAGELFF	TGTGCCAGCAGTCTCGGGGGAGGGGCCGGGGAGCTGTTTTTT
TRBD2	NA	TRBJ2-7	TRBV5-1	CASSPQSSGGPSGYEQYF	TGCGCCAGCAGTCCCCAATCTAGCGGGGGCCCCTCGGGGTACGAGCAGTACTTC
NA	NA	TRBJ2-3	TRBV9	CASSVGGSSTDTQYF	TGTGCCAGCAGCGTAGGGGGTTCGAGCACAGATACGCAGTATTTT
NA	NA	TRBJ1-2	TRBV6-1	CASSDGGKGYGYTF	TGTGCCAGCAGTGATGGGGGGAAGGGCTATGGCTACACCTTC
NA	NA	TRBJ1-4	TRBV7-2	CASSLARGSTNEKLFF	TGTGCCAGCAGCTTAGCTAGGGGATCAACTAATGAAAAACTGTTTTTT
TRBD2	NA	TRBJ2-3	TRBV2	CASSWGGTSTAQYF	TGTGCCAGCAGTTGGGGGGGGACTTCCACGGCGCAGTATTTT
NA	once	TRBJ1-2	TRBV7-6	CASSLGQGSGYTF	TGTGCCAGCAGCTTAGGGCAGGGGAGTGGCTACACCTTC
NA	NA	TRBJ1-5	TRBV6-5	CANRRGQPQHF	TGTGCCAACAGGCGGGGACAGCCCCAGCATTTT
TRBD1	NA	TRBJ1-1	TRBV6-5	CASSFRTGGMNTEAFF	TGTGCCAGCAGTTTCAGGACAGGGGGCATGAACACTGAAGCTTTCTTT
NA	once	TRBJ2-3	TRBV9	CASSAQGLWGTDTQYF	TGTGCCAGCAGCGCCCAGGGTCTCTGGGGCACAGATACGCAGTATTTT
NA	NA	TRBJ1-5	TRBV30	CAWSVALNDQPQHF	TGTGCCTGGAGTGTTGCCCTAAACGATCAGCCCCAGCATTTT
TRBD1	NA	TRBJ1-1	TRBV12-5	CASGLGLKQGLGNTEAFF	TGTGCTAGTGGTTTGGGACTTAAACAGGGGTTAGGGAACACTGAAGCTTTCTTT
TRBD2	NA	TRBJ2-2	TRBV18	CASSPTLAGETGELFF	TGTGCCAGCTCACCTACGCTAGCGGGGGAAACCGGGGAGCTGTTTTTT